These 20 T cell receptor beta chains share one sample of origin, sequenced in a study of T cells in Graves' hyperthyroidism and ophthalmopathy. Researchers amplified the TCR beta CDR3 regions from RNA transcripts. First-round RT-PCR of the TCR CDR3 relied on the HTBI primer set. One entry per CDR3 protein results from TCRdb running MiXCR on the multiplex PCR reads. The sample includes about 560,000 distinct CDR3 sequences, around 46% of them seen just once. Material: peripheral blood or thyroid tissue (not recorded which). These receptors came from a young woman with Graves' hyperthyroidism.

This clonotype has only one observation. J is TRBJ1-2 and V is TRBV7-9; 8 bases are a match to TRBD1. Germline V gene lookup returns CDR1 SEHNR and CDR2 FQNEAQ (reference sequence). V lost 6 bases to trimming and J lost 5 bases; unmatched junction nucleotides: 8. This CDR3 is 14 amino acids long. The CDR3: CASSSTGQVYGYTF. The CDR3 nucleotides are TGTGCCAGCAGTTCTACGGGACAGGTGTATGGCTACACCTTC.

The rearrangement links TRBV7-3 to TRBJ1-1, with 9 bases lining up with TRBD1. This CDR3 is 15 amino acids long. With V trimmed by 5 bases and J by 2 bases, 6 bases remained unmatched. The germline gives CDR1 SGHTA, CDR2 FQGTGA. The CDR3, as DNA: TGTGCCAGCAGCCCACGGACAGGGGCCAACACTGAAGCTTTCTTT. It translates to CASSPRTGANTEAFF. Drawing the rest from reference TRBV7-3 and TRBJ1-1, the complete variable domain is GAGVSQTPSNKVTEKGKYVELRCDPISGHTALYWYRQSLGQGPEFLIYFQGTGAADDSGLPNDRFFAVRPEGSVSTLKIQRTERGDSAVYLCASSPRTGANTEAFFGQGTRLTVV.

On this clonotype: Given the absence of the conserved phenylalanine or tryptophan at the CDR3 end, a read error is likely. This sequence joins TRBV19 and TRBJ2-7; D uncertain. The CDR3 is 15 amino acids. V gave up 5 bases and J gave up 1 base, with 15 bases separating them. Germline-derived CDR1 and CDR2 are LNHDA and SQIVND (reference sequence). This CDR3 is CASSDLYGNSYEQYL. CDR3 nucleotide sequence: TGTGCCAGTAGTGACCTGTATGGAAATTCCTACGAGCAGTACCTC.

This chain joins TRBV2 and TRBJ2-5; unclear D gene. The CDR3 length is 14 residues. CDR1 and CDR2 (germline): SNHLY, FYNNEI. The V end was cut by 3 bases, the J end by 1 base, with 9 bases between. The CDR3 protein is CASSDSGTQETQYF. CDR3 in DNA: TGTGCCAGCAGTGATTCGGGCACCCAAGAGACCCAGTACTTC.

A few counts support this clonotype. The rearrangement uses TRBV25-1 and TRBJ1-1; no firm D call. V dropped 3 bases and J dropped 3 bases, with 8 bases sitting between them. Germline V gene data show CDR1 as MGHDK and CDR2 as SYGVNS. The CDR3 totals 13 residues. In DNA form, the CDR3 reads TGTGCCAGCAGTGAGAAGGCCCACACTGAAGCTTTCTTT. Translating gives CASSEKAHTEAFF.

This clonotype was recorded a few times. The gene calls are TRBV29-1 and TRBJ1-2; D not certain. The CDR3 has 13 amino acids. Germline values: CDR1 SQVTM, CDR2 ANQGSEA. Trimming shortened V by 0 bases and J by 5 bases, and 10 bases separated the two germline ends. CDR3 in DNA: TGCAGCGTTGAAGAATTGGCAGCATATGGCTACACCTTC. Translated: CSVEELAAYGYTF.

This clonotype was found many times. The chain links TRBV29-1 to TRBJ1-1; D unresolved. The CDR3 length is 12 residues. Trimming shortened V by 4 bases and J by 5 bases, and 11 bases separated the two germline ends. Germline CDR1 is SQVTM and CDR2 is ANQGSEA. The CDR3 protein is CSVAGQGTEAFF. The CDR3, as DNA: TGCAGCGTTGCCGGCCAAGGGACTGAAGCTTTCTTT.

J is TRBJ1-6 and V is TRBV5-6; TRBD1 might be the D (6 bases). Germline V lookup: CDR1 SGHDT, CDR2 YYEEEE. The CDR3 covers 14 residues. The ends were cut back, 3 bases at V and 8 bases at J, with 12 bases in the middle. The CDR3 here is CASSSDSEYSPLHF. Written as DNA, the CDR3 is TGTGCCAGCAGCTCGGACAGCGAATATTCACCCCTCCACTTT.

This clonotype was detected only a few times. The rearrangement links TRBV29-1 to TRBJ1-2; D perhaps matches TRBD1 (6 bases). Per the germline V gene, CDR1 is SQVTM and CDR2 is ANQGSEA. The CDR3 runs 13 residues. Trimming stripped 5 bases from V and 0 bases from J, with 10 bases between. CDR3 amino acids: CSVPGVPNYGYTF. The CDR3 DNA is TGCAGCGTTCCAGGGGTTCCTAACTATGGCTACACCTTC.

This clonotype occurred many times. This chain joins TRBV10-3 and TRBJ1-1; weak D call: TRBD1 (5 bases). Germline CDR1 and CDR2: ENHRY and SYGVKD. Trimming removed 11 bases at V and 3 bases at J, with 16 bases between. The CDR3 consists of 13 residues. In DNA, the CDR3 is TGTGCCTCTCAGGGAACGGAACACACTGAAGCTTTCTTT. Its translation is CASQGTEHTEAFF.

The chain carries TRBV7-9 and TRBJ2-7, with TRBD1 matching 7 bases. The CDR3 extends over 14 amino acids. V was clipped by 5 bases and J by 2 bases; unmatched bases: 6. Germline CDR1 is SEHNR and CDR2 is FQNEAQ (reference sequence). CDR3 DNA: TGTGCCAGCAGCCACGCAGACAGGGCCTACGAGCAGTACTTC. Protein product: CASSHADRAYEQYF.

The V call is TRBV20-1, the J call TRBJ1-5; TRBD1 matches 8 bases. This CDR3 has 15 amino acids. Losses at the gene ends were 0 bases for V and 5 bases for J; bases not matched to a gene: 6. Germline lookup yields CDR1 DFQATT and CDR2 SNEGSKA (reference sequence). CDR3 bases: TGCAGTGCTAGAGACCCCAGGGGGCGCGATCAGCCCCAGCATTTT. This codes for CSARDPRGRDQPQHF.

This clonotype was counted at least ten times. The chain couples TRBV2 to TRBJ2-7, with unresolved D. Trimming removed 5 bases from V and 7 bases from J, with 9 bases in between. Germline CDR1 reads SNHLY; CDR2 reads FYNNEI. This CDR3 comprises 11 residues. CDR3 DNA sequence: TGTGCCAGCAGTATCAGCGAAGAGCAGTACTTC. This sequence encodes CASSISEEQYF.

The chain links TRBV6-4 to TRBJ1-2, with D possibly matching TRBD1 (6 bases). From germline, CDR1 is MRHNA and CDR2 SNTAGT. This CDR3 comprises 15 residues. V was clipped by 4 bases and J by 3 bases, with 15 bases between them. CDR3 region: CASSASKDSDYGYTF. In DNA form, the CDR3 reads TGTGCCAGCAGTGCCTCTAAGGACAGCGACTATGGCTACACCTTC.

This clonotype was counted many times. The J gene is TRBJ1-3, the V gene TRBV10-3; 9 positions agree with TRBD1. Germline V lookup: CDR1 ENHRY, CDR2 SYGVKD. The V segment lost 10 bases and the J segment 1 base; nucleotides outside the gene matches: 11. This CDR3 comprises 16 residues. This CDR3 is CATGQGRLLSGNTIYF. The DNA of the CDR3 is TGTGCCACCGGACAGGGGAGGCTGTTATCTGGAAACACCATATATTTT.

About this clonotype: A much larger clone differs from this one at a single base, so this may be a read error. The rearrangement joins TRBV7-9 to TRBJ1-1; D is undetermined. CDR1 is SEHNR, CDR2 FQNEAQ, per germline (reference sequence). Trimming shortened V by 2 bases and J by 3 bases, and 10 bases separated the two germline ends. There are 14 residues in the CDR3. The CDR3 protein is CASSLLGVDTEAFF. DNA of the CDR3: TGTGCCAGCAGCTTACTGGGAGTCGACACTGAAGCTTTCTTT.

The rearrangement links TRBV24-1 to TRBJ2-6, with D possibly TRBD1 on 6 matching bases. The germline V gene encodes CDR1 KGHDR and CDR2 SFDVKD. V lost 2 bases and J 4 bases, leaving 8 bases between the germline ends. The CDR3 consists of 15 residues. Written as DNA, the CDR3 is TGTGCCACCAGTGATTCTGGACAGGGGGCCAACGTCCTGACTTTC. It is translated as CATSDSGQGANVLTF.

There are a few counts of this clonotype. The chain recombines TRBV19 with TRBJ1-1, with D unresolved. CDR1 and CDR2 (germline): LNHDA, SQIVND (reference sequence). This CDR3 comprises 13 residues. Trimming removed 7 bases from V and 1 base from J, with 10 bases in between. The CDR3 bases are TGTGCCAGTACTCGAAAGTGGAACACTGAAGCTTTCTTT. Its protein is CASTRKWNTEAFF.

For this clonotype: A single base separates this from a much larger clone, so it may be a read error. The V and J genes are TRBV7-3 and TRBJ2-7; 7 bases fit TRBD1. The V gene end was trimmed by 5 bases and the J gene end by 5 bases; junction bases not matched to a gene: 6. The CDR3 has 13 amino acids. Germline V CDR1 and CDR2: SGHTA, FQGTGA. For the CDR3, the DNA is TGTGCCAGCAGCAAGGACAGGACCGACGAGCAGTACTTC. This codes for CASSKDRTDEQYF.

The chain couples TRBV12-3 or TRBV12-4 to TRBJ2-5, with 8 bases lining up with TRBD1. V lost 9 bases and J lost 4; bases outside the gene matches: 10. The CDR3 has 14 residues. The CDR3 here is CASGAGQGLETQYF. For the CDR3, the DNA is TGTGCCAGTGGGGCCGGACAGGGCTTAGAGACCCAGTACTTC.